One and the same sample provided the 5 T cell receptor beta chains below, sequenced in a study of T cell changes during pregnancy in multiple sclerosis. The repertoire was sequenced with immunoSEQ multiplex PCR; TCRdb's copy has only in-frame clones and lacks some. The sample holds under 50,000 clones, roughly 93% seen once. The material was CD4+ T cells from peripheral blood mononuclear cells, obtained after pregnancy. These receptors were taken from a female donor with multiple sclerosis, enrolled in a pregnancy study.

CDR3 in amino acids: CAATGFGGGYTF. Here the CDR3 DNA reads TGTGCCGCCACAGGGTTTGGCGGTGGCTACACCTTC. This chain links TRBV10-3 with TRBJ1-2; tentative D call: TRBD1 (6 bases). The V and J ends lost 11 bases and 7 bases respectively, with 17 bases between them. Germline CDR1 ENHRY, CDR2 SYGVKD. The CDR3 covers 12 residues.

V is TRBV5-1 and J is TRBJ1-2; tentatively, D is TRBD1 (6 bases). Trimming removed 4 bases at V and 7 bases at J, with 26 bases between. Per the germline V gene, CDR1 is SGHRS and CDR2 is YFSETQ. This CDR3 comprises 17 residues. The CDR3 nucleotides read TGCGCCAGCAGCCTGGACCACAACACAGGGACAATAGGTGGCTACACCTTC. Its translation is CASSLDHNTGTIGGYTF.

The J gene is TRBJ2-5, the V gene TRBV5-6, with TRBD2 matching 9 bases. This CDR3 is built from 16 residues. V gave up 0 bases and J gave up 5 bases; unmatched junction bases: 8. Germline values: CDR1 SGHDT, CDR2 YYEEEE. The DNA of the CDR3 is TGTGCCAGCAGCTTGGACGCGGGGGGGCCGCGGGAGACCCAGTACTTC. It is translated as CASSLDAGGPRETQYF.

This chain links TRBV20-1 with TRBJ1-2, with D possibly TRBD1 on 6 matching bases. The CDR3 covers 11 residues. Trimming stripped 5 bases from V and 5 bases from J, with 9 bases between. Germline CDR1 and CDR2: DFQATT and SNEGSKA (reference sequence). The CDR3 DNA reads TGCAGTGCTTTGGACAGATATGGCTACACCTTC. Its protein product is CSALDRYGYTF.

CDR3 loop: CASSPRGGITDTQYF. The CDR3 region has the DNA TGCGCCAGCAGCCCGCGGGGGGGGATTACAGATACGCAGTATTTT. This chain connects TRBV4-1 to TRBJ2-3; 9 nucleotides align to TRBD2. CDR1 and CDR2 (germline): MGHRA, YSYEKL. The trim removed 4 bases at V and 3 bases at J, leaving 5 bases unmatched. The CDR3 spans 15 residues.